The 10 T cell receptor beta chains below were found in one sample sequenced in a study of blood T cell repertoires in COVID-19. Profiled with immunoSEQ multiplex PCR; TCRdb holds only in-frame clones, not every one. The sample records under 350,000 clones, 80% to 90% being singletons. The specimen sequenced was peripheral blood. The receptors originated from a woman in her 70s with acute or convalescent COVID-19.

The chain links TRBV13 to TRBJ1-4; D is perhaps TRBD1 (5 bases). V lost 5 bases and J 6 bases, leaving 10 bases between the germline ends. The CDR3 length is 13 residues. CDR1 and CDR2 from the germline V gene are PRHDT and FYEKMQ (reference sequence). This chain's CDR3 is CASSQTGDEKLFF. The CDR3 DNA sequence: TGTGCCAGCAGCCAAACAGGCGATGAAAAACTGTTTTTT.

V is TRBV18 and J is TRBJ1-1; no reliable D call. V was trimmed by 2 bases and J by 1 base, leaving 11 bases between them. Germline V gives CDR1 KGHSH, CDR2 LQKENI. The CDR3 runs 15 residues. The CDR3 bases are TGTGCCAGCTCACCATCGGCCAGAGGGAACACTGAAGCTTTCTTT. It codes for CASSPSARGNTEAFF. Based on the CDR3 plus reference TRBV18 and TRBJ1-1, the full variable domain is NAGVMQNPRHLVRRRGQEARLRCSPMKGHSHVYWYRQLPEEGLKFMVYLQKENIIDESGMPKERFSAEFPKEGPSILRIQQVVRGDSAAYFCASSPSARGNTEAFFGQGTRLTVV.

This clone was detected only once. This chain links TRBV24-1 with TRBJ2-3, with 10 bases fitting TRBD1. The germline CDR1 and CDR2 sequences are KGHDR and SFDVKD. V shed 9 bases and J 4 bases; nucleotides not matched to a gene: 3. This CDR3 is 13 amino acids long. CDR3 bases: TGTGCCACCGCCGGGACAGGGGCAGATACGCAGTATTTT. Protein: CATAGTGADTQYF.

This clone was seen a few times. This chain uses TRBV4-1 with TRBJ1-2; D is undetermined. This CDR3 contains 14 residues. The germline V gene has CDR1 MGHRA and CDR2 YSYEKL. The ends were cut back, 1 base at V and 3 bases at J, with 9 bases in the middle. In DNA form, the CDR3 reads TGCGCCAGCAGCCAAGTCGGCCAGGACTATGGCTACACCTTC. Translating gives CASSQVGQDYGYTF.

The gene calls are TRBV2 and TRBJ1-2, with 7 bases lining up with TRBD1. The germline V gene encodes CDR1 SNHLY and CDR2 FYNNEI. The V and J ends lost 4 bases and 4 bases, in that order; junction bases with no gene match: 3. The CDR3 covers 13 residues. This chain's CDR3 is CASSGQGVYGYTF. The CDR3 DNA sequence: TGTGCCAGCAGTGGACAGGGAGTCTATGGCTACACCTTC.

V is TRBV9 and J is TRBJ2-1; 7 bases are shared with TRBD2. The CDR3 runs 15 residues. V trimming: 2 bases; J trimming: 9 bases; junction bases outside the gene matches: 11. Looked up from germline, CDR1 is SGDLS and CDR2 is YYNGEE. The CDR3 reads CASSVASGLVLEQFF. The CDR3, as DNA: TGTGCCAGCAGCGTCGCCTCCGGACTAGTACTTGAGCAGTTCTTC.

This sequence joins TRBV4-1 and TRBJ1-6, with D uncertain. V was shortened by 3 bases and J by 9 bases, with 9 bases between the two germline ends. Germline V gene sequence: CDR1 MGHRA, CDR2 YSYEKL. The CDR3 is made up of 13 amino acids. CDR3 amino acids: CASSHSGTSPLHF. The CDR3 region has the DNA TGCGCCAGCAGCCATTCGGGAACTTCACCCCTCCACTTT.

The gene calls are TRBV6-5 and TRBJ1-2; 7 positions agree with TRBD1. V lost 8 bases and J lost 8; bases outside the gene matches: 14. From germline, CDR1 is MNHEY and CDR2 SVGAGI. This CDR3 region has 14 residues. CDR3 region: CASVARTGGWGYTF. CDR3 DNA: TGTGCCAGCGTGGCCCGGACAGGAGGTTGGGGCTACACCTTC.

The gene calls are TRBV24-1 and TRBJ2-3, with D possibly TRBD1 on 6 matching bases. The germline gives CDR1 KGHDR, CDR2 SFDVKD. This CDR3 region has 16 residues. V dropped 5 bases and J dropped 0 bases, with 14 bases sitting between them. The CDR3 DNA follows: TGTGCCACCAGTGGGGGGCCCTCCGACAGCACAGATACGCAGTATTTT. Translating it yields CATSGGPSDSTDTQYF.

V and J are TRBV5-6 and TRBJ1-5; D is uncertain. Trimming took off 0 bases at V and 11 bases at J, with 15 bases between the two ends. CDR1 SGHDT and CDR2 YYEEEE come from the germline V gene. CDR3 length equals 14 residues. The CDR3 coding sequence is TGTGCCAGCAGCTTGGCCGGTAAAGGACTGGCCCAGCATTTT. It yields the protein CASSLAGKGLAQHF.